This T cell receptor beta chain is drawn from a study of CD8+CD57+ T cells in acquired aplastic anemia. Looking at the study overall: CD4+ and CD8+ cells, once sorted, gave DNA averaging roughly 3.4 ug. Among healthy donors, CD4+ cells averaged roughly 9.9 million reads.

At least ten counts were recorded for this clonotype. The germline gives CDR1 LNHNV, CDR2 YYDKDF (reference sequence). V was cut by 4 bases and J by 2 bases, with 15 bases left in between. This CDR3 spans 16 amino acids. Both TCR beta VDJ combination and CDR3 sequence profiling were carried out. Genomic DNA was the template for this profiling. TCRdb reprocessed the reads with MiXCR, giving one entry per CDR3 protein. The sample lists some 220,000 distinct CDR3 sequences; almost 35% were seen once. The chain has TRBV15 and TRBJ2-1; D gene unclear. This clonotype originated in a human donor in good health, serving as a control. Sequencing used sorted CD4+, CD8+, or CD8+CD57+ T cells (not recorded which) from PBMCs. The CDR3 protein is CATSKEDSTTYNEQFF. The CDR3, as DNA: TGTGCCACCAGCAAGGAAGACTCAACTACCTACAATGAGCAGTTCTTC.